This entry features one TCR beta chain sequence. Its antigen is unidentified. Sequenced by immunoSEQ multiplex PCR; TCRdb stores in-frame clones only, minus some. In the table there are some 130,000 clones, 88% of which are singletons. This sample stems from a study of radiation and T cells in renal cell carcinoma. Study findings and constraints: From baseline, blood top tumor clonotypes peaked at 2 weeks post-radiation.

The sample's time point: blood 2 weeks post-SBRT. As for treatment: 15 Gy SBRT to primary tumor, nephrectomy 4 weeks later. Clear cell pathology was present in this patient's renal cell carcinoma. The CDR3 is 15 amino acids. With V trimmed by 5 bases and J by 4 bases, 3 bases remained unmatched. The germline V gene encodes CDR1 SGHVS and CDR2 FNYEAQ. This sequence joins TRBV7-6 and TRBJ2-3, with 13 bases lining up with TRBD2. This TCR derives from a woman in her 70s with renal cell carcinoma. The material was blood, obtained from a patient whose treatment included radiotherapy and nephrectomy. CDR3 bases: TGTGCCAGCAGCCAACTAGCGGGGGGGCCAGATACGCAGTATTTT. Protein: CASSQLAGGPDTQYF.